The TCR beta chain described here comes from a study of blood T cell repertoires in COVID-19. Across the study: PBMCs, B-cell-depleted T cells, or T cells were the source of the cDNA or gDNA that made up the material.

Germline CDR1 and CDR2: SGHKS and YYEKEE (reference sequence). The CDR3 spans 16 residues. V trimming: 4 bases; J trimming: 1 base; junction bases outside the gene matches: 9. Method: immunoSEQ multiplex PCR; TCRdb's copy keeps in-frame clones and lacks some. Of about 230,000 clones in the sample, 84% were seen once. This TCR was sampled from a man in his forties or fifties with active or convalescent COVID-19. The chain links TRBV5-5 to TRBJ2-3; TRBD1 aligns across 7 bases. Sequenced sample: peripheral blood. The CDR3 loop reads CASSRTGAVGTDTQYF. As DNA, the CDR3 is TGTGCCAGCAGCCGAACAGGGGCAGTAGGCACAGATACGCAGTATTTT. The entire variable domain, with the rest obtained from reference TRBV5-5 and TRBJ2-3, is as follows: DAGVTQSPTHLIKTRGQQVTLRCSPISGHKSVSWYQQVLGQGPQFIFQYYEKEERGRGNFPDRFSARQFPNYSSELNVNALLLGDSALYLCASSRTGAVGTDTQYFGPGTRLTVL.